The 7 T cell receptor beta chains below come from one sample, sequenced in a study of spatial heterogeneity in lung cancer. TCRdb recomputed calls from the 5' RACE reads with MiXCR, one row per CDR3 protein. The sample holds over 85,000 distinct CDR3 sequences, roughly a fifth seen once. Regarding time point: blood at routine non-recurrence follow-up after resection. The starting material was PBMCs, obtained at follow-up. These receptors were collected from a male donor with early-stage non-small cell lung cancer.

This clonotype has only a few counts. J is TRBJ1-1 and V is TRBV6-5; TRBD1 agrees at 9 bases. The J segment lost 5 bases and the V segment lost 6 bases, leaving 7 bases of the junction unmatched. The CDR3 spans 14 residues. Germline loops: CDR1 MNHEY, CDR2 SVGAGI. The CDR3 sequence is CASRADRGGTEAFF. CDR3 in DNA: TGTGCCAGCAGAGCGGACAGGGGTGGTACTGAAGCTTTCTTT.

On this clonotype itself: The junction departs from germline at one end; a sequencing error may be responsible. This chain uses TRBV12-3 or TRBV12-4 with TRBJ2-3; D is uncertain. The CDR3 covers 12 residues. This CDR3 reads CASSLGTDMQYF. The CDR3 DNA is TGTGCCAGCAGTTTAGGTACAGATATGCAGTATTTT.

This clonotype has a handful of counts. The chain uses TRBV20-1 and TRBJ1-6, with D unclear. V lost 5 bases to trimming and J lost 7 bases, with 18 bases between them. In germline, CDR1 is DFQATT, CDR2 SNEGSKA (reference sequence). This CDR3 has 15 residues. The DNA for the CDR3 is TGCAGTGCTCTGGACCGCAGTGGGAGAAATTCACCCCTCCACTTT. Translating gives CSALDRSGRNSPLHF.

The chain has TRBV29-1 and TRBJ2-7; D perhaps matches TRBD2 (5 bases). This CDR3 spans 9 amino acids. Looked up from germline, CDR1 is SQVTM and CDR2 is ANQGSEA. Trimming left V 3 bases short and J 13 bases short, with 10 bases between. CDR3 nucleotide sequence: TGCAGCGTTGATACGGGGTTTTACGTC. It specifies CSVDTGFYV.

This chain links TRBV5-5 with TRBJ2-3; D uncertain. V lost 8 bases, J lost 3 bases, and 13 bases lay in between. CDR1 SGHKS and CDR2 YYEKEE come from the germline V gene (reference sequence). The CDR3 totals 13 residues. DNA of the CDR3: TGTGCCAGTCAGACACCCAGAACAGATACGCAGTATTTT. Translating it yields CASQTPRTDTQYF. The full variable domain, its missing parts supplied by reference TRBV5-5 and TRBJ2-3, is DAGVTQSPTHLIKTRGQQVTLRCSPISGHKSVSWYQQVLGQGPQFIFQYYEKEERGRGNFPDRFSARQFPNYSSELNVNALLLGDSALYLCASQTPRTDTQYFGPGTRLTVL.

This clonotype was seen repeatedly, ten times or more. CDR3 nucleotide sequence: TGCAGCGCGGGACAGATGAACACTGAAGCTTTCTTT. Encoded protein: CSAGQMNTEAFF. The chain joins TRBV29-1 to TRBJ1-1; 7 nucleotides line up with TRBD1. The CDR3 consists of 12 residues. V trimming: 7 bases; J trimming: 0 bases; junction bases outside the gene matches: 2. CDR1 and CDR2 from the germline V gene are SQVTM and ANQGSEA. The full variable domain, its missing parts supplied by reference TRBV29-1 and TRBJ1-1, is SAVISQKPSRDICQRGTSLTIQCQVDSQVTMMFWYRQQPGQSLTLIATANQGSEATYESGFVIDKFPISRPNLTFSTLTVSNMSPEDSSIYLCSAGQMNTEAFFGQGTRLTVV.

V usage is TRBV5-5 and J usage is TRBJ1-5; D perhaps matches TRBD1 (6 bases). V was trimmed by 4 bases and J by 6 bases, leaving 17 bases between them. The germline V gene has CDR1 SGHKS and CDR2 YYEKEE (reference sequence). The CDR3 has 15 amino acids. In DNA, the CDR3 is TGTGCCAGCAGCCTACAATTGGGGGCAGGTCAGCCCCAGCATTTT. Its protein product is CASSLQLGAGQPQHF.